The next 23 T cell receptor beta chains were all read from a single sample in a study of shared clonotypes between healthy human individuals. Profiling relied on immunoSEQ multiplex PCR, and the TCRdb table lists in-frame clones only, not all of them. The sample has roughly 1,600,000 clones; approximately 98.5% are singletons. The sequenced sample was naive CD4+ T cells sorted from blood. Indicated subset: CD45RA+ positively selected. These receptors originate from a man younger than 40 in good health.

In regard to this clone: Other nucleotide sequences in the sample specify the same CDR3. The rearrangement joins TRBV2 to TRBJ2-1; D is ambiguous. V lost 6 bases and J 6 bases, leaving 6 bases between the germline ends. CDR1 SNHLY and CDR2 FYNNEI come from the germline V gene. This CDR3 is 11 amino acids long. CDR3 protein: CASSRVNEQFF. DNA of the CDR3: TGTGCCAGCAGCAGAGTCAATGAGCAGTTCTTC.

V usage is TRBV5-1 and J usage is TRBJ2-2; 10 nucleotides line up with TRBD1. Per the germline V gene, CDR1 is SGHRS and CDR2 is YFSETQ. CDR3 length: 15 amino acids. V lost 7 bases, J lost 4 bases, and 7 bases stayed unmatched. The chain's CDR3 is CASATWTGGTGELFF. The CDR3 DNA follows: TGCGCCAGCGCTACCTGGACAGGGGGCACCGGGGAGCTGTTTTTT.

V and J are TRBV11-2 and TRBJ2-3; D is unresolved. Trimming removed 0 bases from V and 0 bases from J, with 13 bases in between. CDR1 is SGHAT and CDR2 is FQNNGV in the germline V gene. The CDR3 spans 17 residues. CDR3: CASSLEGGLLSTDTQYF. The CDR3 DNA follows: TGTGCCAGCAGCTTAGAGGGCGGTCTTCTCAGCACAGATACGCAGTATTTT.

The V gene is TRBV25-1, the J gene TRBJ2-2, with D unresolved. The V end lost 6 bases, the J end lost 3 bases, and 11 bases lay between the germline ends. This CDR3 contains 14 residues. CDR1 and CDR2 from the germline V gene are MGHDK and SYGVNS. The CDR3 region is CASSGTGDTGELFF. CDR3 DNA: TGTGCCAGCAGCGGTACGGGCGACACCGGGGAGCTGTTTTTT.

The genes are TRBV19 and TRBJ1-5, with TRBD1 identical over 9 bases. Germline lookup yields CDR1 LNHDA and CDR2 SQIVND (reference sequence). This CDR3 contains 17 residues. V lost 5 bases and J lost 5; bases outside the gene matches: 13. The CDR3 DNA follows: TGTGCCAGTAGTGACCAAATCGGACAGGGGTTCCATCAGCCCCAGCATTTT. It encodes CASSDQIGQGFHQPQHF.

J is TRBJ2-5 and V is TRBV9, with D hard to call. The V gene's germline CDR1 is SGDLS and CDR2 YYNGEE. Trimming pared 3 bases from V and 1 base from J, leaving 13 bases between. The CDR3 runs to 15 residues. CDR3 amino acids: CASSATVSSQETQYF. The DNA of the CDR3 is TGTGCCAGCAGCGCCACAGTCAGTTCCCAAGAGACCCAGTACTTC.

V and J are TRBV28 and TRBJ1-1; TRBD1 matches at 7 bases. Per germline, CDR1 MDHEN and CDR2 SYDVKM. V shed 3 bases and J 1 base; nucleotides not matched to a gene: 5. This CDR3 has 15 residues. CDR3 nucleotides: TGTGCCAGCAGTTTTTTGGACAGGCGGAACACTGAAGCTTTCTTT. Translated, it gives CASSFLDRRNTEAFF. The full variable domain, completed using reference TRBV28 and TRBJ1-1, is DVKVTQSSRYLVKRTGEKVFLECVQDMDHENMFWYRQDPGLGLRLIYFSYDVKMKEKGDIPEGYSVSREKKERFSLILESASTNQTSMYLCASSFLDRRNTEAFFGQGTRLTVV.

The CDR3, as DNA: TGTGCCTGGTGCAGGGGGAGTTACGAGCAGTACTTC. This translates into CAWCRGSYEQYF. The chain couples TRBV30 to TRBJ2-7, with TRBD1 matching over 7 bases. This CDR3 has 12 residues. J lost 4 bases, V lost 5 bases, and 5 bases had no gene match. Germline assignment: CDR1 GTSNPN and CDR2 SVGIG (reference sequence).

This chain uses TRBV9 with TRBJ1-1; no definite D call. V shed 0 bases and J shed 5 bases, with 14 bases lying between them. This CDR3 is 15 amino acids long. The germline V gene encodes CDR1 SGDLS and CDR2 YYNGEE. CDR3 coding DNA: TGTGCCAGCAGCGTAGGTCTTACAGTTACTACTGAAGCTTTCTTT. The encoded protein is CASSVGLTVTTEAFF.

Comment on this clone: Other DNA sequences in this sample translate to the same CDR3. This chain links TRBV9 with TRBJ2-3; D not certain. Trimming stripped 0 bases from V and 2 bases from J, with 4 bases between. The CDR3 covers 13 residues. Per germline, CDR1 SGDLS and CDR2 YYNGEE. This chain's CDR3 is CASSVVFTDTQYF. The CDR3 DNA reads TGTGCCAGCAGCGTAGTCTTCACAGATACGCAGTATTTT.

The J gene is TRBJ1-1, the V gene TRBV25-1; possibly TRBD1 for D (5 bases). The length of the CDR3 is 15 residues. In germline, CDR1 is MGHDK, CDR2 SYGVNS. V was pared by 4 bases and J by 0 bases, with 12 bases between. The DNA for the CDR3 is TGTGCCAGCAGTGGGGACGGACTTTTGAACACTGAAGCTTTCTTT. It encodes CASSGDGLLNTEAFF.

The chain has TRBV7-2 and TRBJ2-2, with TRBD2 as a possible D gene (6 bases). The germline CDR1 and CDR2 sequences are SGHTA and FQGNSA. The V and J ends lost 6 bases and 3 bases respectively, with 26 bases between them. The CDR3 is 19 residues long. The CDR3 coding sequence is TGTGCCAGCAGGCTAGACAAAAACCCATTGCGGGACTACACCGGGGAGCTGTTTTTT. This codes for CASRLDKNPLRDYTGELFF.

This CDR3 is CASSQISGGTSTDTQYF. CDR3 coding DNA: TGTGCCAGCAGCCAAATCAGCGGGGGAACTAGCACAGATACGCAGTATTTT. The chain recombines TRBV7-2 with TRBJ2-3; TRBD2 aligns across 8 bases. The CDR3 spans 17 residues. V lost 5 bases and J lost 0; bases outside the gene matches: 10. From germline, CDR1 is SGHTA and CDR2 FQGNSA.

This chain joins TRBV4-1 and TRBJ1-1; weak D call: TRBD1 (5 bases). V was clipped by 0 bases and J by 4 bases, with 12 bases between them. The CDR3 has 15 residues. The germline CDR1 and CDR2 sequences are MGHRA and YSYEKL. The CDR3 nucleotides are TGCGCCAGCAGCCAAGAGGGACCCTCTGGCACTGAAGCTTTCTTT. Its protein product is CASSQEGPSGTEAFF.

The rearrangement uses TRBV5-1 and TRBJ2-1; 8 nucleotides align to TRBD1. CDR3 length equals 14 residues. Germline loops: CDR1 SGHRS, CDR2 YFSETQ. The trim removed 4 bases at V and 6 bases at J, leaving 6 bases unmatched. The CDR3 here is CASSEGQGFNEQFF. CDR3 nucleotides: TGCGCCAGCAGCGAAGGACAGGGATTCAATGAGCAGTTCTTC.

As concerns this clone: The same CDR3 arises from other DNA sequences in this sample as well. The chain joins TRBV5-1 to TRBJ1-3; TRBD1 agrees at 7 bases. This CDR3 has 14 residues. After removal of 3 bases from V and 3 bases from J, the junction contained 3 bases not matched to a gene. Germline V gene lookup returns CDR1 SGHRS and CDR2 YFSETQ. This CDR3 reads CASSSQGSGNTIYF. Here the CDR3 DNA reads TGCGCCAGCAGCTCACAGGGGAGTGGAAACACCATATATTTT. Based on the CDR3 plus reference TRBV5-1 and TRBJ1-3, the full variable domain is KAGVTQTPRYLIKTRGQQVTLSCSPISGHRSVSWYQQTPGQGLQFLFEYFSETQRNKGNFPGRFSGRQFSNSRSEMNVSTLELGDSALYLCASSSQGSGNTIYFGEGSWLTVV.

The chain carries TRBV18 and TRBJ1-4; TRBD1 matches 12 bases. CDR1 KGHSH and CDR2 LQKENI come from the germline V gene. Trimming took 3 bases from V and 7 from J; bases not matched to a gene: 3. The CDR3 has 15 residues. CDR3 DNA sequence: TGTGCCAGCTCACCGCCGGGACAGGGGGCTGAAAAACTGTTTTTT. This sequence encodes CASSPPGQGAEKLFF.

The genes are TRBV30 and TRBJ2-5; D possibly corresponds to TRBD2 (6 bases). The CDR3 covers 13 residues. Germline V gene data show CDR1 as GTSNPN and CDR2 as SVGIG (reference sequence). The V end lost 8 bases, the J end lost 7 bases, and 20 bases lay between the germline ends. CDR3 loop: CATAPGGIGTQYF. The DNA for the CDR3 is TGTGCCACGGCCCCCGGAGGGATTGGGACCCAGTACTTC.

The chain carries TRBV18 and TRBJ2-1; D perhaps matches TRBD2 (6 bases). V was cut by 1 base and J by 5 bases, with 15 bases left in between. Germline V lookup: CDR1 KGHSH, CDR2 LQKENI. The CDR3 spans 16 residues. CDR3 bases: TGTGCCAGCTCACCACTTGGGACGGGACTGAACAATGAGCAGTTCTTC. Translation gives CASSPLGTGLNNEQFF.

V is TRBV6-6 and J is TRBJ2-7; D gene uncertain. The length of the CDR3 is 13 residues. V lost 6 bases and J 3 bases, leaving 12 bases between the germline ends. The germline V gene encodes CDR1 MNHNY and CDR2 SVGAGI (reference sequence). CDR3 protein: CASRLGELYEQYF. The DNA for the CDR3 is TGTGCCAGCAGACTCGGCGAACTCTACGAGCAGTACTTC.

The J gene is TRBJ2-7, the V gene TRBV5-1; D call uncertain. Deletions cut 4 bases from V and 4 bases from J, with 12 bases between. CDR1 is SGHRS, CDR2 YFSETQ, per germline. The CDR3 contains 13 residues. DNA of the CDR3: TGCGCCAGCAGCATGAACAGAGAATACGAGCAGTACTTC. The encoded protein is CASSMNREYEQYF. Together with reference TRBV5-1 and TRBJ2-7, the CDR3 gives the full variable domain: KAGVTQTPRYLIKTRGQQVTLSCSPISGHRSVSWYQQTPGQGLQFLFEYFSETQRNKGNFPGRFSGRQFSNSRSEMNVSTLELGDSALYLCASSMNREYEQYFGPGTRLTVT.

This clone was seen just once. V gene TRBV5-6 combines with J gene TRBJ1-2; D gene uncertain. This CDR3 comprises 15 residues. The V gene lost 0 bases and the J gene lost 8 bases, with 17 bases spanning the gap. Germline V gene sequence: CDR1 SGHDT, CDR2 YYEEEE. In DNA, the CDR3 is TGTGCCAGCAGCTTGGCCGGCAGGCTGAGAGAGGGCTACACCTTC. Translation: CASSLAGRLREGYTF.

This chain joins TRBV7-2 and TRBJ2-5; a possible D gene is TRBD2 (6 bases). Trimming pared 5 bases from V and 2 bases from J, leaving 12 bases between. The CDR3 covers 14 residues. CDR1 and CDR2 (germline): SGHTA, FQGNSA. CDR3: CASSRDWLQETQYF. CDR3 sequence (DNA): TGTGCCAGCAGCAGGGACTGGCTACAAGAGACCCAGTACTTC.